The TCR beta chain described here comes from a study of early T cells in non-severe SARS-CoV-2 infection. This clonotype was observed many times. Deletions cut 5 bases from V and 10 bases from J, with 15 bases between. Per the germline V gene, CDR1 is MDHEN and CDR2 is SYDVKM. The CDR3 loop spans 14 amino acids. Each CDR3 protein gets one entry after TCRdb re-called the 5' RACE reads with MiXCR. Found here are about 30,000 distinct CDR3 sequences, approximately 5.2% of them singletons; the top ten hold 3.5%. The sequence was collected from an adult who was a healthcare worker with PCR-confirmed SARS-CoV-2 infection or an uninfected control (not recorded which). The chain combines TRBV28 with TRBJ1-6; no definite D call. The sample was whole blood. CDR3 DNA: TGTGCCAGCAGTACCACGGACTCCCACTCACCCCTCCACTTT. As protein: CASSTTDSHSPLHF. Variable domain in full (rest from reference TRBV28 and TRBJ1-6): DVKVTQSSRYLVKRTGEKVFLECVQDMDHENMFWYRQDPGLGLRLIYFSYDVKMKEKGDIPEGYSVSREKKERFSLILESASTNQTSMYLCASSTTDSHSPLHFGNGTRLTVT.